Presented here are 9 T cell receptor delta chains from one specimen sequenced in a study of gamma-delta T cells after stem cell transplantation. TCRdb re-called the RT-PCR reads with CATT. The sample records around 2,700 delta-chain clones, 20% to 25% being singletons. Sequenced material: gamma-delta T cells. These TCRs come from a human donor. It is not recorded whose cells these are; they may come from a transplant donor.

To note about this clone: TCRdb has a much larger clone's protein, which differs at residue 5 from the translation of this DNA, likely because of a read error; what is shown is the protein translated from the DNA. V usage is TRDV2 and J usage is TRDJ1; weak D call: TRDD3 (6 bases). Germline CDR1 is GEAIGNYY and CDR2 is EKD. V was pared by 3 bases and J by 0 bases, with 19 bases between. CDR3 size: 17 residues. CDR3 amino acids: CACDAVGGGQYTDKLIF. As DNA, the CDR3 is TGTGCCTGTGACGCCGTGGGTGGGGGTCAGTACACCGATAAACTCATCTTT.

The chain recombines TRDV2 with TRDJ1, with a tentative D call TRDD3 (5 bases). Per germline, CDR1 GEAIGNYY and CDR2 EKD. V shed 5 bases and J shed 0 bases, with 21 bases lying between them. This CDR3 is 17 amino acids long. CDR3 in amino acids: CACAPVSRGGYTDKLIF. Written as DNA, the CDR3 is TGTGCCTGTGCCCCTGTTTCACGCGGGGGGTACACCGATAAACTCATCTTT.

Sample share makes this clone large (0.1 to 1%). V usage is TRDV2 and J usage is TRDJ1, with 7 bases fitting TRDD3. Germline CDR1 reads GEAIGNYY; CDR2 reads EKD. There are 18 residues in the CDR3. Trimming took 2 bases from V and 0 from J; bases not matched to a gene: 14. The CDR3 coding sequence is TGTGCCTGTGACATAGTGGCTGGGGGCCGACAATACACCGATAAACTCATCTTT. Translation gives CACDIVAGGRQYTDKLIF.

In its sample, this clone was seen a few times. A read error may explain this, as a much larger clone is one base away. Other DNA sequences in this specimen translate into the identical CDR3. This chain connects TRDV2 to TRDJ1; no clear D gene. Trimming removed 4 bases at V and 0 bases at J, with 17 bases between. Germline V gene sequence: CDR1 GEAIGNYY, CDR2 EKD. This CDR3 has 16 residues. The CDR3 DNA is TGTGCCTGTGATTCCCTTGGTGCAGAGTACACCGATAAACTCATCTTT. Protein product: CACDSLGAEYTDKLIF.

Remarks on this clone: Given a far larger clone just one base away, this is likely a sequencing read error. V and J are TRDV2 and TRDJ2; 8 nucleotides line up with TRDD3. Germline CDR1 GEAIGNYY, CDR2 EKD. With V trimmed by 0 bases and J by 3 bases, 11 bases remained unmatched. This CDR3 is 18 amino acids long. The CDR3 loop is CACDTVSNQGDMTAQLFF. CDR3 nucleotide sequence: TGTGCCTGTGACACCGTAAGTAACCAGGGGGATATGACAGCACAACTCTTCTTT.

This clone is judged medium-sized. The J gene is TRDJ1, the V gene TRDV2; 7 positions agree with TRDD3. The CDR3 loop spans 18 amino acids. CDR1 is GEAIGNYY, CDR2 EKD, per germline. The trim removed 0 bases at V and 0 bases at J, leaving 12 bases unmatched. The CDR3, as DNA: TGTGCCTGTGACACCCTAAGTACTGGGGACAAGTACACCGATAAACTCATCTTT. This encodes CACDTLSTGDKYTDKLIF.

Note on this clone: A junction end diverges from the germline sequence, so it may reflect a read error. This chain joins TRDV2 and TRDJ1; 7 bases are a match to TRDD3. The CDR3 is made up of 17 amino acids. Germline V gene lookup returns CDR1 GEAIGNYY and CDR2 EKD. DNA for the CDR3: TGTGCCTGTGACACACTTGTACTGGGGATTGGGGCCGATAAATTCATCTTT. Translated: CACDTLVLGIGADKFIF.

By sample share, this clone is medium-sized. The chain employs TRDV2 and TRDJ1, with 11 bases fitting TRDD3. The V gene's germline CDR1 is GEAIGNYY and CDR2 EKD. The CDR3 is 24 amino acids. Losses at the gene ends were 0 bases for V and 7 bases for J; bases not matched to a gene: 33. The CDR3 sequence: CACDTAFRPSYPGPTLGDTGKLIF. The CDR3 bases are TGTGCCTGTGACACCGCATTCCGGCCTTCCTACCCAGGGCCAACCTTGGGGGATACGGGTAAACTCATCTTT.

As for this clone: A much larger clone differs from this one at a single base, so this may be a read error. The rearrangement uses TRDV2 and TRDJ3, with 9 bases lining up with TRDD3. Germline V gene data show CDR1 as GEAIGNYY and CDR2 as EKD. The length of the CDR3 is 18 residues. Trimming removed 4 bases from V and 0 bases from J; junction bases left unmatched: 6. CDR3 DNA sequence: TGTGCCTGTGATAGTACTGGGGGAATCTCCTGGGACACCCGACAGATGTTTTTC. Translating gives CACDSTGGISWDTRQMFF.